This T cell receptor beta chain was profiled in a study of Graves' ophthalmopathy and Graves' hyperthyroidism. Study-wide results and caveats: A 13-signature model separated ophthalmopathy from stable hyperthyroidism, 85% to 90% sensitivity, approximately 84% specificity.

The V gene end was trimmed by 5 bases and the J gene end by 6 bases; junction bases not matched to a gene: 7. Germline V gene lookup returns CDR1 LNHNV and CDR2 YYDKDF (reference sequence). This CDR3 has 14 amino acids. The study amplified TCR beta CDR3 regions using RNA transcripts. Amplification began with first-round RT-PCR using HTBI primers, then second-round multiplex PCR was performed. TCRdb redid the calling of the multiplex PCR reads with MiXCR, one entry per CDR3 protein. The sample includes 740,000 or so distinct CDR3 sequences, 35% to 50% of them seen just once. About this clonotype itself: The antigen remains unidentified.

CAS ≥3, NOSPECS ≥4, moderate-to-severe activity and duration under 3 months marked donors with ophthalmopathy. Uncontrolled infections, other autoimmune diseases, pregnancy or lactation barred patients from enrollment. The evidence that diagnosis relied on was clinical symptoms, serum thyroxine, TRAb, thyroid ultrasound and orbital computed tomography. The TCR was taken from an adult man with Graves' ophthalmopathy. The sequencing sample was made of peripheral blood. The chain is built from TRBV15 and TRBJ2-7, with 10 bases identical to TRBD1. CDR3 sequence: CATSARTGGFEQYF. The CDR3 nucleotides are TGTGCCACCAGCGCCCGGACAGGGGGATTCGAGCAGTACTTC.